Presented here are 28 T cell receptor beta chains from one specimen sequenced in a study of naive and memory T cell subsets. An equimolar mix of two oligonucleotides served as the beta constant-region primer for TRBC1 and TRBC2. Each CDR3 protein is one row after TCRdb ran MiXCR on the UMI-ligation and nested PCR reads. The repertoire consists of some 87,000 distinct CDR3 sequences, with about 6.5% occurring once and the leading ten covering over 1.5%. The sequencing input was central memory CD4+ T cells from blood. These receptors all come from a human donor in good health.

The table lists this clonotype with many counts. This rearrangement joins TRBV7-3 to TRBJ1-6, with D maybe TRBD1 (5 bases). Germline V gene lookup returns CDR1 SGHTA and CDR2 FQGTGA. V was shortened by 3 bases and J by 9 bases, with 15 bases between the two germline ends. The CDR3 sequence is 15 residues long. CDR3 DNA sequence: TGTGCCAGCAGCTTGGGGGGTTCGAATGGTTCACCCCTCCACTTT. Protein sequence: CASSLGGSNGSPLHF.

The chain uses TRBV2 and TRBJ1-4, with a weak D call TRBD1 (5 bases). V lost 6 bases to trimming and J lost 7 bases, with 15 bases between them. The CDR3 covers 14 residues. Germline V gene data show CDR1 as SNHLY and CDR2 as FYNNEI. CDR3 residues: CASRTTAQTEKLFF. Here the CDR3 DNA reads TGTGCCAGCAGGACGACAGCGCAGACTGAAAAACTGTTTTTT.

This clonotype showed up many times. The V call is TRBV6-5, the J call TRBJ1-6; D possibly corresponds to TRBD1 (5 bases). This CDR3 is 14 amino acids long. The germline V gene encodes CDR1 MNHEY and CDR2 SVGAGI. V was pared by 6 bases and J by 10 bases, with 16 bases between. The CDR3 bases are TGTGCCAGCAGCAAACAGGAAAGAAAGTCACCCCTCCACTTT. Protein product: CASSKQERKSPLHF.

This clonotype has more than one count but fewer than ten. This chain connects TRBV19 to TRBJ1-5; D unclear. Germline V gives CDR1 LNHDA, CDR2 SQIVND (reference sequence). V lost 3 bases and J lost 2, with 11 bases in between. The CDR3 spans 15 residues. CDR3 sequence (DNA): TGTGCCAGTAGTATTCTGGGTTTCGGCAATCAGCCCCAGCATTTT. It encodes CASSILGFGNQPQHF.

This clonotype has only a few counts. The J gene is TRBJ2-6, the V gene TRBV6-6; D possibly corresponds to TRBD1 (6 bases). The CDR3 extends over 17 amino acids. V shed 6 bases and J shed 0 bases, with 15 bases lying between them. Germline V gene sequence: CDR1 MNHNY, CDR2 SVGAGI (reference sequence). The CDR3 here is CASRRGTGHSGANVLTF. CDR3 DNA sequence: TGTGCCAGCAGGCGAGGTACGGGACACTCTGGGGCCAACGTCCTGACTTTC.

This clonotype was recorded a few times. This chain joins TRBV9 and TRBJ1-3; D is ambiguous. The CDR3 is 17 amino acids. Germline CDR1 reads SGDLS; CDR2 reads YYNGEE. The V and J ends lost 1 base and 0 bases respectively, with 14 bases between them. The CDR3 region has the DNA TGTGCCAGCAGCGTACTCGGAGACTCTCACTCTGGAAACACCATATATTTT. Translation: CASSVLGDSHSGNTIYF.

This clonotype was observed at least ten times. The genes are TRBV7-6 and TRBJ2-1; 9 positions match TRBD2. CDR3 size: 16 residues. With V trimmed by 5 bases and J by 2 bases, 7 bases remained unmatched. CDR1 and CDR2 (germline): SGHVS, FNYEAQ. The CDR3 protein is CASSKDAGGTYNEQFF. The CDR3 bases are TGTGCCAGCAGCAAAGACGCGGGGGGGACCTACAATGAGCAGTTCTTC.

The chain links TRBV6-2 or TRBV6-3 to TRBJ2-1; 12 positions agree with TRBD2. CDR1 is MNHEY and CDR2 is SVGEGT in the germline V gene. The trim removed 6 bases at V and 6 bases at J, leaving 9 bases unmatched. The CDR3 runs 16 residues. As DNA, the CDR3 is TGTGCCAGCAGACCTAGCGGGGGGGACTGGATCAATGAGCAGTTCTTC. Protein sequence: CASRPSGGDWINEQFF.

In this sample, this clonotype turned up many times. The CDR3 DNA reads as TGCGCCAGCAGCTTAGGATCAGTCCAAGAGACCCAGTACTTC. It yields the protein CASSLGSVQETQYF. The chain recombines TRBV5-1 with TRBJ2-5; no reliable D call. The CDR3 length is 14 residues. The germline CDR1 and CDR2 sequences are SGHRS and YFSETQ. V shed 2 bases and J shed 1 base, with 9 bases lying between them.

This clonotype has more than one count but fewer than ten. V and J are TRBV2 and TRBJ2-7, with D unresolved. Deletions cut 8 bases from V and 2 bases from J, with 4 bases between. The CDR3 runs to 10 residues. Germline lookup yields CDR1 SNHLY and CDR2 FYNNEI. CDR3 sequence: CASGPYEQYF. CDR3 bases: TGTGCCAGCGGCCCCTACGAGCAGTACTTC.

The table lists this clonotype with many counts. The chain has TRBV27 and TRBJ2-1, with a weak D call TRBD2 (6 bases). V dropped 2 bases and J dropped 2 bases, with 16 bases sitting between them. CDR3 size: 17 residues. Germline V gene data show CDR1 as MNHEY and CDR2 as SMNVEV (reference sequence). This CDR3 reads CASSLNSGGIAYNEQFF. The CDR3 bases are TGTGCCAGCAGTTTAAATTCAGGCGGGATAGCCTACAATGAGCAGTTCTTC.

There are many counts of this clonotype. The CDR3 coding sequence is TGTGCCAGCAGCGGACGGCCGGCCAACACCATATATTTT. It specifies CASSGRPANTIYF. The chain recombines TRBV7-6 with TRBJ1-3, with D uncertain. Trimming cost V 5 bases and J 7 bases, with 12 bases left between them. This CDR3 comprises 13 residues. The germline CDR1 and CDR2 sequences are SGHVS and FNYEAQ.

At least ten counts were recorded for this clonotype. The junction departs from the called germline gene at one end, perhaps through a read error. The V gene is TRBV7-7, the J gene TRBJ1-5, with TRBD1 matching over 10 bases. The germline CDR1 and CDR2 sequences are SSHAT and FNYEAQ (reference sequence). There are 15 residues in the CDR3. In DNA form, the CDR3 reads TGTGCTAGCAGCCTGGACAGGGGGGGCAATCAGCCCCAGCATTTT. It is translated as CASSLDRGGNQPQHF.

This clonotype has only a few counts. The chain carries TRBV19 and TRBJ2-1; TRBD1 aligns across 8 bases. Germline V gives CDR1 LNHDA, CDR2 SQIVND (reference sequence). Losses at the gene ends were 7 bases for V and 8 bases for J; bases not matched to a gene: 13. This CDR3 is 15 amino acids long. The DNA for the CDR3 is TGTGCCAGTAAAGGCACCAGGGGGCTAGGTCATGAGCAGTTCTTC. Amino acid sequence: CASKGTRGLGHEQFF.

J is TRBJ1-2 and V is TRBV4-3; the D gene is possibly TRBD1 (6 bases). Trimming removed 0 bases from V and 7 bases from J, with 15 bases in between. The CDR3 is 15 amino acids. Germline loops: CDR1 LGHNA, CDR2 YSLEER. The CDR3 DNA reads TGCGCCAGCAGCCAAGAGGTCAGACAAGGGGGTGGCTACACCTTC. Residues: CASSQEVRQGGGYTF.

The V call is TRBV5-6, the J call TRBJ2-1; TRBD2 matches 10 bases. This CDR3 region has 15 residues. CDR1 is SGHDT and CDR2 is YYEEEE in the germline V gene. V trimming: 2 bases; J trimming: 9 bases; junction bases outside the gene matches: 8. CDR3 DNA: TGTGCCAGCAGCTTTTTTAGCGGGAGGCGAGCTGAGCAGTTCTTC. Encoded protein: CASSFFSGRRAEQFF.

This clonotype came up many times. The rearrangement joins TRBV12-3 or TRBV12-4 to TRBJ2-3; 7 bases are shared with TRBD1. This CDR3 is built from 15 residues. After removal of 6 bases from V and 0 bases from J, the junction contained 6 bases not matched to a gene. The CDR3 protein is CASSSGTASTDTQYF. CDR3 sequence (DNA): TGTGCCAGCAGCTCCGGGACAGCTAGCACAGATACGCAGTATTTT.

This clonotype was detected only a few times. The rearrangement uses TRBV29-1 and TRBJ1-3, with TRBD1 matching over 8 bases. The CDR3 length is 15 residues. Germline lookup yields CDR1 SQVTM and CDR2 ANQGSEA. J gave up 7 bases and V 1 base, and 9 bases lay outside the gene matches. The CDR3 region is CSVEGGATGVNTIYF. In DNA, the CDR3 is TGCAGCGTTGAAGGGGGGGCGACAGGGGTCAACACCATATATTTT.

The CDR3 spells CASSFGGRNTDTQYF. As DNA, the CDR3 is TGTGCCAGCAGCTTCGGGGGGCGGAACACAGATACGCAGTATTTT. The V call is TRBV7-8, the J call TRBJ2-3; possibly TRBD2 for D (7 bases). Trimming pared 3 bases from V and 2 bases from J, leaving 12 bases between. CDR3 length: 15 residues. Germline CDR1 and CDR2: SGHVS and FQNEAQ.

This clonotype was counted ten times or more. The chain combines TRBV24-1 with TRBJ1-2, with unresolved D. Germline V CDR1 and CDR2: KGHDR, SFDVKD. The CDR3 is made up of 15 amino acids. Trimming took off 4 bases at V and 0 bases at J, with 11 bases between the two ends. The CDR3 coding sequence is TGTGCCACCAGTGACCCAGCCCAGGCTAACTATGGCTACACCTTC. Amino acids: CATSDPAQANYGYTF.

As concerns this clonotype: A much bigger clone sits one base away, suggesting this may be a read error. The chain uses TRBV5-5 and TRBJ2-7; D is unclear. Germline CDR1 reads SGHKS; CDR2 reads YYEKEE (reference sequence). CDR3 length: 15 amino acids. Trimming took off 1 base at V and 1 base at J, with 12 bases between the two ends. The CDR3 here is CASSLTSVCSYEQYF. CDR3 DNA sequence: TGTGCCAGCAGCTTGACGTCAGTTTGTTCCTACGAGCAGTACTTC. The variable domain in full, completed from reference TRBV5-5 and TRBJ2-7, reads DAGVTQSPTHLIKTRGQQVTLRCSPISGHKSVSWYQQVLGQGPQFIFQYYEKEERGRGNFPDRFSARQFPNYSSELNVNALLLGDSALYLCASSLTSVCSYEQYFGPGTRLTVT.

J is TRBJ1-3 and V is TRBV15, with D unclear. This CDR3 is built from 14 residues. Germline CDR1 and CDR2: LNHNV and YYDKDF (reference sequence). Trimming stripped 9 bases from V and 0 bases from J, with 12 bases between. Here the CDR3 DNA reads TGTGCCACTAAAAGGTCTAGCTCTGGAAACACCATATATTTT. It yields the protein CATKRSSSGNTIYF.

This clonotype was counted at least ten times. The chain's CDR3 is CSARSQGNQPQHF. CDR3 DNA: TGCAGTGCTAGATCCCAGGGCAATCAGCCCCAGCATTTT. The V and J genes are TRBV20-1 and TRBJ1-5, with D hard to call. V gave up 2 bases and J gave up 2 bases, with 7 bases separating them. In germline, CDR1 is DFQATT, CDR2 SNEGSKA (reference sequence). The CDR3 covers 13 residues.

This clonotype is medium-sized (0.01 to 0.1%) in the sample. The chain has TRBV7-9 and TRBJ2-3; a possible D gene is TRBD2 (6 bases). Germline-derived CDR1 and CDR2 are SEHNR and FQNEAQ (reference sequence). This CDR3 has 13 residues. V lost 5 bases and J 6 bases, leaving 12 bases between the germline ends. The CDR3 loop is CASSLRRGDTQYF. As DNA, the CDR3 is TGTGCCAGCAGCCTAAGGAGGGGCGATACGCAGTATTTT.

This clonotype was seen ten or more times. The chain's CDR3 is CASSRPQGYYEQYF. CDR3 sequence (DNA): TGTGCCAGCAGCCGCCCCCAAGGCTACTACGAGCAGTACTTC. The rearrangement uses TRBV7-2 and TRBJ2-7; D call uncertain. This CDR3 has 14 amino acids. Germline-derived CDR1 and CDR2 are SGHTA and FQGNSA. V dropped 5 bases and J dropped 3 bases, with 14 bases sitting between them. The full variable domain, rest sourced from reference TRBV7-2 and TRBJ2-7, is GAGVSQSPSNKVTEKGKDVELRCDPISGHTALYWYRQSLGQGLEFLIYFQGNSAPDKSGLPSDRFSAERTGGSVSTLTIQRTQQEDSAVYLCASSRPQGYYEQYFGPGTRLTVT.

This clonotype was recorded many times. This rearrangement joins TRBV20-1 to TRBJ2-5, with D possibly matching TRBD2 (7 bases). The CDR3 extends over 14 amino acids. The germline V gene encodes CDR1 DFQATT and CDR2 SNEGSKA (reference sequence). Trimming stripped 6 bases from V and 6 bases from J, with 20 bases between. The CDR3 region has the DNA TGCAGTGCCGACCCTCCGGGGGGCGCGCAGACCCAGTACTTC. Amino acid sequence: CSADPPGGAQTQYF.

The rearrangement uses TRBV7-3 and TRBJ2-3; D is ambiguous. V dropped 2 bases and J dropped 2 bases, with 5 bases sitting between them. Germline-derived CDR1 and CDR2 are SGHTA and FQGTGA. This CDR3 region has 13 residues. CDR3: CASSLSYTDTQYF. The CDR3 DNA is TGTGCCAGCAGCTTATCCTACACAGATACGCAGTATTTT. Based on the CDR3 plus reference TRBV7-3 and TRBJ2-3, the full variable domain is GAGVSQTPSNKVTEKGKYVELRCDPISGHTALYWYRQSLGQGPEFLIYFQGTGAADDSGLPNDRFFAVRPEGSVSTLKIQRTERGDSAVYLCASSLSYTDTQYFGPGTRLTVL.

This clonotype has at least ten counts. The CDR3 DNA reads as TGTGCCATGCGGGAGGTCGGAGATACGCAGTATTTT. Translated: CAMREVGDTQYF. This chain connects TRBV13 to TRBJ2-3; TRBD2 matches 8 bases. Germline values: CDR1 PRHDT, CDR2 FYEKMQ (reference sequence). Unmatched junction bases numbered 5, after V lost 10 bases and J lost 5 bases. This CDR3 region has 12 residues.